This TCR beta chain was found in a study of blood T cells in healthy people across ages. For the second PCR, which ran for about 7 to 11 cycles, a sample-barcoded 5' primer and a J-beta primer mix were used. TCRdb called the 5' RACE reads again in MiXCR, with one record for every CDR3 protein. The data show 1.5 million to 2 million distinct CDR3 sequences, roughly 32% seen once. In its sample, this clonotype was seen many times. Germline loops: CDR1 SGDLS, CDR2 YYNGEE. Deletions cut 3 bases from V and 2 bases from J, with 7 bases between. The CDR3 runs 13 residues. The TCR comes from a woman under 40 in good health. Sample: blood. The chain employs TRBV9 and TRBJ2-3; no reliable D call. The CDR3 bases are TGTGCCAGCAGCGCGACCACCACAGATACGCAGTATTTT. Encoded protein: CASSATTTDTQYF.